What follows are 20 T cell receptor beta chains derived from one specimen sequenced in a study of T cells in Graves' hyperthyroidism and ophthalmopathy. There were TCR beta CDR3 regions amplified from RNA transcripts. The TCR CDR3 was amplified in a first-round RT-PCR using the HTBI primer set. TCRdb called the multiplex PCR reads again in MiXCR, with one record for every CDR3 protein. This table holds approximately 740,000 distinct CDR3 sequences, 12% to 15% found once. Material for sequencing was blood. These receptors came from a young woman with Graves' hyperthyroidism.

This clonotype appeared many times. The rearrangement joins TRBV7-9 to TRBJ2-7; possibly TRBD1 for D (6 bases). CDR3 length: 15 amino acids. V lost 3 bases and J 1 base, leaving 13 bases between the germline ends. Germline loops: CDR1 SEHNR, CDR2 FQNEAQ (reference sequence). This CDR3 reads CASSFPGVGSYEQYF. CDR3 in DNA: TGTGCCAGCAGCTTCCCAGGGGTGGGGTCCTACGAGCAGTACTTC.

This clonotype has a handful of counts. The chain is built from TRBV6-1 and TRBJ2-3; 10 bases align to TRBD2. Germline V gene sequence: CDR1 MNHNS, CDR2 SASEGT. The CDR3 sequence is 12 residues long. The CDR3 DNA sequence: TGTGGAGTAGCGGGAGGAACAGATACGCAGTATTTT. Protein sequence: CGVAGGTDTQYF.

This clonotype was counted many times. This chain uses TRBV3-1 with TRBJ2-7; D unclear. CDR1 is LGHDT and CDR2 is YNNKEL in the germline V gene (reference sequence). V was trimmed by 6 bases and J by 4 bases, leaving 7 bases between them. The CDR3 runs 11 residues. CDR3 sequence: CASRRRYEQYF. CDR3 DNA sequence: TGTGCCAGCAGGCGCCGTTACGAGCAGTACTTC.

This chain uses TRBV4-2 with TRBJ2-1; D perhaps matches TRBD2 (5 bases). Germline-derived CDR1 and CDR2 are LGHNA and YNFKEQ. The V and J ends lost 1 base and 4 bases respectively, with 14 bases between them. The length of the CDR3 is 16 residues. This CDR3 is CASSQGGAGFYNEQFF. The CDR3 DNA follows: TGTGCCAGCAGCCAAGGGGGAGCCGGGTTTTACAATGAGCAGTTCTTC.

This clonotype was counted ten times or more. The CDR3 DNA follows: TGCAGCGTTGATACAGGCACAGATACGCAGTATTTT. Translation gives CSVDTGTDTQYF. The chain joins TRBV29-1 to TRBJ2-3; D gene ambiguous. CDR1 and CDR2 (germline): SQVTM, ANQGSEA. V was pared by 3 bases and J by 1 base, with 5 bases between. This CDR3 has 12 residues.

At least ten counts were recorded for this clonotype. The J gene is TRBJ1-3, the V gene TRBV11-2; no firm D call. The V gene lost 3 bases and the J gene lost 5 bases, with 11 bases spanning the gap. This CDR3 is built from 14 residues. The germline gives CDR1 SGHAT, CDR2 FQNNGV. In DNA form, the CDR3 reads TGTGCCAGCAGCTTCCCAACGTTGCGAAACACCATATATTTT. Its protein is CASSFPTLRNTIYF.

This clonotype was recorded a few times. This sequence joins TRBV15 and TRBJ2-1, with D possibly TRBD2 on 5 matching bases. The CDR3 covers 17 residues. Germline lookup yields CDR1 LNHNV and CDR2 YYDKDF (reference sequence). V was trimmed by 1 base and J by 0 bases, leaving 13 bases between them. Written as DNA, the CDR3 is TGTGCCACCAGCAGAGCCCTAGGCCGGGGCTCCTACAATGAGCAGTTCTTC. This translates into CATSRALGRGSYNEQFF.

CDR3 loop: CASSEKGRNEKLFF. CDR3 sequence (DNA): TGTGCCAGCAGTGAGAAGGGGCGCAATGAAAAACTGTTTTTT. The chain couples TRBV6-1 to TRBJ1-4; perhaps TRBD1 as D (5 bases). The CDR3 consists of 14 residues. Germline lookup yields CDR1 MNHNS and CDR2 SASEGT. V lost 3 bases and J lost 5, with 10 bases in between.

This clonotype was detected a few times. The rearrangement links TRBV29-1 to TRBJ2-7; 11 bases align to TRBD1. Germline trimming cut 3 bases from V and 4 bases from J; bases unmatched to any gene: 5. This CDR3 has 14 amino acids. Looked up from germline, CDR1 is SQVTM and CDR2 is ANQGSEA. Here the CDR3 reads CSVEWDRGFYEQYF. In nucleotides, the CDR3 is TGCAGCGTTGAGTGGGACAGGGGGTTTTACGAGCAGTACTTC.

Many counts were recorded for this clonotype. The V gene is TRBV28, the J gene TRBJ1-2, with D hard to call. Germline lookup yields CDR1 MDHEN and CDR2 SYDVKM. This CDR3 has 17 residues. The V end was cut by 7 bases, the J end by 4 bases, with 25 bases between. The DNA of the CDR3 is TGTGCCAGCATCGGTTCGGGAGCTGCAGAGAAACGCTATGGCTACACCTTC. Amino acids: CASIGSGAAEKRYGYTF.

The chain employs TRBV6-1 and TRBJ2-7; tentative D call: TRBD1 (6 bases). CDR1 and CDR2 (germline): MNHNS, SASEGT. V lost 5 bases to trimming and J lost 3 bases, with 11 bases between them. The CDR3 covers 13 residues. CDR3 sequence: CASSWKQGYEQYF. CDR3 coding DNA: TGTGCCAGCAGTTGGAAACAGGGCTACGAGCAGTACTTC.

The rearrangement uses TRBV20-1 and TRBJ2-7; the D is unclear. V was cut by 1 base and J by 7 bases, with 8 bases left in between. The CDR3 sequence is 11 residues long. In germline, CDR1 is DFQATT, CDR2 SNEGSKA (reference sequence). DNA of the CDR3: TGCAGTGCTAGAGCGCCGCCGGAGCAGTACTTC. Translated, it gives CSARAPPEQYF.

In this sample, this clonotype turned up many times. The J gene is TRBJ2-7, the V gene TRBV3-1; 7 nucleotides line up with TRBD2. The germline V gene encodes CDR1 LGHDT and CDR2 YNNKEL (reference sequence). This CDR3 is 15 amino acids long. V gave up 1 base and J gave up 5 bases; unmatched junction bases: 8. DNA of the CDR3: TGTGCCAGCAGCCAAGGTGTACTAGCGAGTGACGAGCAGTACTTC. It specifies CASSQGVLASDEQYF.

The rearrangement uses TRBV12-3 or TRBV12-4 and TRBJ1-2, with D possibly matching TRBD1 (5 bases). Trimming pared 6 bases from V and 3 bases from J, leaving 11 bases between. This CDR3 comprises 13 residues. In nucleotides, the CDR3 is TGTGCCAGCAGCCTTTGGGGGTACTATGGCTACACCTTC. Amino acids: CASSLWGYYGYTF.

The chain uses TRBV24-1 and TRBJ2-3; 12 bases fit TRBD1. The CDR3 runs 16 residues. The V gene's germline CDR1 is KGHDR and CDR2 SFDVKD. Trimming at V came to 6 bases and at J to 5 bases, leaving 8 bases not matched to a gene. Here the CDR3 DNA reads TGTGCCACCAGTTCCACGGGACAGGGGGCTTTAGATACGCAGTATTTT. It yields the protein CATSSTGQGALDTQYF.

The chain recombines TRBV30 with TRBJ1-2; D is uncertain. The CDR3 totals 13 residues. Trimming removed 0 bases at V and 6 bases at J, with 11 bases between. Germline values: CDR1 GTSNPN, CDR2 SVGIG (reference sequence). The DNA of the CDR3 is TGTGCCTGGAGTGTACAGACGGGCCATGGCTACACCTTC. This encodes CAWSVQTGHGYTF.

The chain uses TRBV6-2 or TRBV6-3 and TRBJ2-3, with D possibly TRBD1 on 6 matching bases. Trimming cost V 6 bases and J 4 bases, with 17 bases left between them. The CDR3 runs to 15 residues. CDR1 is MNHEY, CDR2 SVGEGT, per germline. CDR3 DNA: TGTGCCAGCAGGGATGTGGGGGCCCCCCCAGATACGCAGTATTTT. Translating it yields CASRDVGAPPDTQYF.

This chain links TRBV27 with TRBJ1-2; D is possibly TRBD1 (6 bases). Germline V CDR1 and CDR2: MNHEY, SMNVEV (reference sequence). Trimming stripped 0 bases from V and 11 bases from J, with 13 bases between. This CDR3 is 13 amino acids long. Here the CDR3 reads CASSLSDSRSYTF. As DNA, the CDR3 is TGTGCCAGCAGTTTATCGGACAGCCGAAGTTACACCTTC.

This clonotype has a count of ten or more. Here the CDR3 DNA reads TGCAGTGCTGCCGGGCAGGGAAGAAACACCATATATTTT. Protein product: CSAAGQGRNTIYF. The chain recombines TRBV20-1 with TRBJ1-3; the D gene is possibly TRBD1 (5 bases). V lost 5 bases and J lost 5, with 13 bases in between. The CDR3 contains 13 residues. Looked up from germline, CDR1 is DFQATT and CDR2 is SNEGSKA (reference sequence).

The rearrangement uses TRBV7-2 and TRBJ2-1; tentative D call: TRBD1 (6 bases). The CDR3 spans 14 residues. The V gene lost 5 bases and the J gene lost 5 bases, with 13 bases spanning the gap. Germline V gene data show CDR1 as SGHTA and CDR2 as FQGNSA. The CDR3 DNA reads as TGTGCCAGCAGCCCAGGGGACACAGACAATGAGCAGTTCTTC. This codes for CASSPGDTDNEQFF.